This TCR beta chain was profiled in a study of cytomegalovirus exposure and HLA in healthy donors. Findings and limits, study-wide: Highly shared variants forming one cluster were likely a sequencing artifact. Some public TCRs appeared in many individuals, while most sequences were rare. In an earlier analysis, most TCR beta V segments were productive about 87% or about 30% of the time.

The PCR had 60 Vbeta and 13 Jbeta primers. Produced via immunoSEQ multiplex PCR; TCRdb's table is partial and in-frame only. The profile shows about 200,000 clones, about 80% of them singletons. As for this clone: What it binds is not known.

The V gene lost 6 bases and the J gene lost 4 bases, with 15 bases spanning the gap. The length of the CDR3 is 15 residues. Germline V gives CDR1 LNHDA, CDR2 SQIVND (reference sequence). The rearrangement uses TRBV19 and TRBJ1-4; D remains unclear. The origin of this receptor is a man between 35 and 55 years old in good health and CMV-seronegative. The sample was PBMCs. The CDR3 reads CASSPPRIGNEKLFF. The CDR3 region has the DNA TGTGCCAGTAGCCCCCCGCGGATAGGTAATGAAAAACTGTTTTTT.